The T cell receptor (beta chain) described here comes from a study of blood T cell repertoires in COVID-19. Whole-study context: Spain, Italy and the United States supplied samples that represented acute and convalescent COVID-19. PBMCs, B-cell-depleted T cells, or T cells were the source of the cDNA or gDNA that made up the material.

The CDR3 covers 13 residues. Trimming removed 3 bases from V and 4 bases from J, with 9 bases in between. From germline, CDR1 is LNHDA and CDR2 SQIVND (reference sequence). Authors' methods: It was from reference gene primer amplification that nucleated cell counts were estimated. The repertoire was sequenced with immunoSEQ multiplex PCR; TCRdb's copy has only in-frame clones and lacks some. The DNA gave D and trimming, while V, J and clone size come from that table. Of some 120,000 clones in the sample, less than 90% are singletons; the top ten hold 1.9%. This receptor was obtained from a man aged 70-80 years with acute or convalescent COVID-19. The chain carries TRBV19 and TRBJ1-2; no clear D gene. Sequencing input: peripheral blood. This CDR3 is CASSIWALYGYTF. The CDR3 region has the DNA TGTGCCAGTAGTATTTGGGCTCTCTATGGCTACACCTTC.